Presented here are 29 T cell receptor beta chains from one specimen sequenced in a study of OX40 agonist ivuxolimab in advanced cancers. Sequencing was performed with immunoSEQ multiplex PCR; in TCRdb, only in-frame clones are kept and a portion is missing. The profile shows some 95,000 clones, around 88% of them singletons. The input for sequencing was CD4+ or CD8+ T cells sorted from blood, taken in a trial of the OX40 agonist ivuxolimab. The receptors stem from an adult with an advanced solid tumor such as melanoma, head and neck, liver or kidney cancer.

The rearrangement joins TRBV6-6 to TRBJ2-3, with 9 bases fitting TRBD2. Unmatched junction bases numbered 4, after V lost 2 bases and J lost 1 base. Germline V gives CDR1 MNHNY, CDR2 SVGAGI (reference sequence). This CDR3 is built from 16 residues. CDR3 sequence: CASSYPSGVGTDTQYF. The CDR3 region has the DNA TGTGCCAGCAGTTACCCTAGCGGGGTAGGCACAGATACGCAGTATTTT.

The chain carries TRBV7-2 and TRBJ2-1; D is unresolved. Germline CDR1 and CDR2: SGHTA and FQGNSA. Between the trimmed V and J ends, which lost 4 bases and 0 bases, there was a span of 10 bases. The CDR3 contains 15 residues. Here the CDR3 reads CASSSDRASYNEQFF. For the CDR3, the DNA is TGTGCCAGCAGCTCCGATAGGGCCTCCTACAATGAGCAGTTCTTC.

The genes are TRBV6-1 and TRBJ1-5, with a possible D match to TRBD1 (6 bases). In germline, CDR1 is MNHNS, CDR2 SASEGT. The CDR3 is 15 residues long. V dropped 7 bases and J dropped 0 bases, with 13 bases sitting between them. The CDR3 reads CASTLQGVSNQPQHF. The CDR3 DNA reads as TGTGCCAGCACCTTACAGGGAGTTAGCAATCAGCCCCAGCATTTT.

The gene calls are TRBV5-8 and TRBJ2-1; D might be TRBD1 or TRBD2, each matching 5 bases. Per germline, CDR1 SGHTS and CDR2 YDEGEE. Trimming left V 4 bases short and J 7 bases short, with 21 bases between. The CDR3 runs to 16 residues. CDR3 in DNA: TGTGCCAGCAGCCTGGGTAACCGGGACGGAAAAAATGAGCAGTTCTTC. As protein: CASSLGNRDGKNEQFF.

The chain employs TRBV5-6 and TRBJ1-4; 8 bases match TRBD1. Germline V gives CDR1 SGHDT, CDR2 YYEEEE. The CDR3 totals 17 residues. J gave up 8 bases and V 2 bases, and 14 bases lay outside the gene matches. CDR3 loop: CASSFFLGQGTGEKLFF. The CDR3 DNA is TGTGCCAGCAGCTTCTTCCTCGGGCAGGGGACAGGAGAAAAACTGTTTTTT.

This clone has a single count. The genes are TRBV27 and TRBJ2-2; a weak D match, TRBD2 (6 bases). Germline values: CDR1 MNHEY, CDR2 SMNVEV (reference sequence). V was cut by 5 bases and J by 2 bases, with 12 bases left in between. The CDR3 runs to 15 residues. CDR3 sequence reads: CASSPRGPNTGELFF. CDR3 sequence (DNA): TGTGCCAGCAGTCCGCGGGGTCCAAACACCGGGGAGCTGTTTTTT.

This clone was counted only a few times. This sample includes further DNA sequences coding for the same CDR3. The chain has TRBV5-1 and TRBJ1-1; D is unresolved. Germline assignment: CDR1 SGHRS and CDR2 YFSETQ. Between the trimmed V and J ends, which lost 0 bases and 8 bases, there was a span of 8 bases. This CDR3 is 12 amino acids long. In nucleotides, the CDR3 is TGCGCCAGCAGCTTGGGCGGACCCGAAGCTTTCTTT. This gives the protein CASSLGGPEAFF.

The chain couples TRBV19 to TRBJ1-2; TRBD1 agrees at 9 bases. Germline values: CDR1 LNHDA, CDR2 SQIVND (reference sequence). The CDR3 has 13 residues. V gave up 5 bases and J gave up 4 bases; unmatched junction bases: 2. The CDR3 reads CASSPTGGYGYTF. The CDR3 DNA reads as TGTGCCAGTAGTCCGACAGGGGGCTATGGCTACACCTTC. Variable domain in full (rest from reference TRBV19 and TRBJ1-2): DGGITQSPKYLFRKEGQNVTLSCEQNLNHDAMYWYRQDPGQGLRLIYYSQIVNDFQKGDIAEGYSVSREKKESFPLTVTSAQKNPTAFYLCASSPTGGYGYTFGSGTRLTVV.

The chain links TRBV5-1 to TRBJ1-4, with D unclear. Deletions cut 3 bases from V and 0 bases from J, with 15 bases between. The germline V gene encodes CDR1 SGHRS and CDR2 YFSETQ. The CDR3 extends over 17 amino acids. The chain's CDR3 is CASSSGTFVATNEKLFF. The CDR3 DNA reads as TGCGCCAGCAGCTCGGGAACGTTCGTTGCAACTAATGAAAAACTGTTTTTT.

The chain joins TRBV19 to TRBJ2-7, with D maybe TRBD1 (6 bases). CDR3 length: 12 residues. The germline V gene encodes CDR1 LNHDA and CDR2 SQIVND (reference sequence). Deletions cut 5 bases from V and 7 bases from J, with 12 bases between. The CDR3 coding sequence is TGTGCCAGTAGTTCCCGGACAGCTGAGCAGTACTTC. Amino acids: CASSSRTAEQYF.

This sequence joins TRBV5-1 and TRBJ1-1; tentative D call: TRBD1 (6 bases). In germline, CDR1 is SGHRS, CDR2 YFSETQ. V was shortened by 8 bases and J by 2 bases, with 16 bases between the two germline ends. The CDR3 runs to 14 residues. The CDR3 region is CASGGQSSNTEAFF. DNA for the CDR3: TGCGCCAGTGGAGGACAGTCTTCCAACACTGAAGCTTTCTTT.

The chain employs TRBV7-2 and TRBJ2-1, with 7 bases that match TRBD2. There are 15 residues in the CDR3. With 2 bases clipped from V and 5 bases from J, the junction kept 6 bases outside the gene matches. Germline loops: CDR1 SGHTA, CDR2 FQGNSA. DNA for the CDR3: TGTGCCAGCAGCTTATCGGGCGGGGGACACAATGAGCAGTTCTTC. Its protein is CASSLSGGGHNEQFF.

The rearrangement joins TRBV12-5 to TRBJ1-4, with D possibly matching TRBD1 (6 bases). The germline gives CDR1 LGHNT, CDR2 FRNRAP. The CDR3 totals 15 residues. V was trimmed by 1 base and J by 8 bases, leaving 14 bases between them. CDR3 sequence (DNA): TGTGCTAGTGGTTTGGGGGGAGGGGGAAGCGAAAAACTGTTTTTT. This gives the protein CASGLGGGGSEKLFF. The full variable domain, rest sourced from reference TRBV12-5 and TRBJ1-4, is DARVTQTPRHKVTEMGQEVTMRCQPILGHNTVFWYRQTMMQGLELLAYFRNRAPLDDSGMPKDRFSAEMPDATLATLKIQPSEPRDSAVYFCASGLGGGGSEKLFFGSGTQLSVL.

The table lists this clone with a count of one. V is TRBV7-2 and J is TRBJ1-4; 7 positions agree with TRBD1. The V gene's germline CDR1 is SGHTA and CDR2 FQGNSA. There are 15 residues in the CDR3. V shed 5 bases, J shed 8 bases, and the junction held 11 bases outside the gene matches. The CDR3 DNA sequence: TGTGCCAGCAGCCCTCAGGGGGGGGTTGGGGAAAAACTGTTTTTT. This encodes CASSPQGGVGEKLFF.

The genes are TRBV4-1 and TRBJ1-1; 8 bases align to TRBD1. After removal of 4 bases from V and 7 bases from J, the junction contained 5 bases not matched to a gene. Germline CDR1 is MGHRA and CDR2 is YSYEKL. The CDR3 is made up of 13 amino acids. The CDR3 sequence is CASSRGTGFEAFF. DNA of the CDR3: TGCGCCAGCAGCCGAGGGACAGGCTTTGAAGCTTTCTTT.

V and J are TRBV5-5 and TRBJ1-5; the D is unclear. CDR3 length: 15 residues. Per germline, CDR1 SGHKS and CDR2 YYEKEE (reference sequence). The ends were cut back, 0 bases at V and 0 bases at J, with 7 bases in the middle. The CDR3 DNA is TGTGCCAGCAGCTTGGGACGGATTAGCAATCAGCCCCAGCATTTT. Protein product: CASSLGRISNQPQHF.

This clone was recorded only once. This sequence joins TRBV6-5 and TRBJ2-6; a weak D match, TRBD2 (5 bases). The germline gives CDR1 MNHEY, CDR2 SVGAGI. V was cut by 9 bases and J by 0 bases, with 12 bases left in between. CDR3 length equals 15 residues. DNA of the CDR3: TGTGCCAGTAGGGAGCTCTTCTCTGGGGCCAACGTCCTGACTTTC. Translating it yields CASRELFSGANVLTF.

V usage is TRBV2 and J usage is TRBJ2-3; maybe TRBD1 (6 bases). Per the germline V gene, CDR1 is SNHLY and CDR2 is FYNNEI. This CDR3 spans 17 amino acids. V was cut by 6 bases and J by 0 bases, with 19 bases left in between. In DNA, the CDR3 is TGTGCCAGCAGACGACAGGAGCCAGCCACTAGCACAGATACGCAGTATTTT. This translates into CASRRQEPATSTDTQYF.

The chain combines TRBV19 with TRBJ1-5, with D perhaps matching TRBD1 (6 bases). CDR1 is LNHDA, CDR2 SQIVND, per germline (reference sequence). The germline V and J ends were trimmed by 5 bases and 1 base, with 18 bases remaining between them. The CDR3 loop spans 17 amino acids. CDR3 loop: CASSPQRGILSNQPQHF. CDR3 bases: TGTGCCAGTAGTCCCCAAAGGGGGATCCTCAGCAATCAGCCCCAGCATTTT.

The chain uses TRBV20-1 and TRBJ2-3, with D uncertain. V was cut by 6 bases and J by 6 bases, with 10 bases left in between. The CDR3 spans 11 residues. CDR1 is DFQATT, CDR2 SNEGSKA, per germline (reference sequence). CDR3 residues: CSAPAPDTQYF. In DNA form, the CDR3 reads TGCAGTGCGCCGGCCCCGGATACGCAGTATTTT.

This chain joins TRBV15 and TRBJ1-1; D unclear. CDR3 length: 13 amino acids. Germline V gives CDR1 LNHNV, CDR2 YYDKDF (reference sequence). The V gene lost 5 bases and the J gene lost 0 bases, with 7 bases spanning the gap. The CDR3 nucleotides are TGTGCCACCAGCCTAAGTCTGAACACTGAAGCTTTCTTT. Its protein product is CATSLSLNTEAFF.

This clone was recorded once. This sequence joins TRBV11-2 and TRBJ1-3, with a weak D call TRBD1 (6 bases). V lost 4 bases to trimming and J lost 0 bases, with 7 bases between them. The germline gives CDR1 SGHAT, CDR2 FQNNGV. This CDR3 has 14 residues. This CDR3 is CASSSQGSGNTIYF. CDR3 DNA sequence: TGTGCCAGCAGCTCACAGGGCTCTGGAAACACCATATATTTT.

The chain joins TRBV19 to TRBJ1-5; D gene uncertain. Germline V CDR1 and CDR2: LNHDA, SQIVND (reference sequence). V dropped 7 bases and J dropped 3 bases, with 16 bases sitting between them. The CDR3 is made up of 15 amino acids. CDR3 in amino acids: CASTTGRRVNQPQHF. The CDR3 DNA follows: TGTGCCAGTACCACGGGGAGGAGGGTCAATCAGCCCCAGCATTTT.

The CDR3: CASTNPQVTEAFF. The CDR3 DNA follows: TGTGCCAGCACTAACCCTCAGGTCACTGAAGCTTTCTTT. This chain uses TRBV6-5 with TRBJ1-1; no clear D gene. Germline V gene lookup returns CDR1 MNHEY and CDR2 SVGAGI. The V gene lost 7 bases and the J gene lost 4 bases, with 13 bases spanning the gap. This CDR3 is 13 amino acids long.

The chain carries TRBV2 and TRBJ2-7; D may be TRBD2 (5 bases). Germline values: CDR1 SNHLY, CDR2 FYNNEI. The CDR3 has 13 amino acids. Trimming pared 7 bases from V and 4 bases from J, leaving 14 bases between. CDR3 DNA sequence: TGTGCCAGCAATAAGCGACTATCGTACGAGCAGTACTTC. Translated, it gives CASNKRLSYEQYF. Looking up the rest from reference TRBV2 and TRBJ2-7 gives the full variable domain: EPEVTQTPSHQVTQMGQEVILRCVPISNHLYFYWYRQILGQKVEFLVSFYNNEISEKSEIFDDQFSVERPDGSNFTLKIRSTKLEDSAMYFCASNKRLSYEQYFGPGTRLTVT.

Regarding this clone: Other DNA sequences in the sample encode the same CDR3. This rearrangement joins TRBV5-1 to TRBJ2-7; D perhaps matches TRBD1 (5 bases). The CDR3 has 15 amino acids. V lost 1 base to trimming and J lost 7 bases, with 18 bases between them. CDR1 and CDR2 from the germline V gene are SGHRS and YFSETQ. CDR3 nucleotide sequence: TGCGCCAGCAGCTTGAGTTTACAGGCAGGCGATGAGCAGTACTTC. Translating gives CASSLSLQAGDEQYF.

The rearrangement links TRBV5-8 to TRBJ2-5, with 7 bases that match TRBD2. V lost 4 bases and J lost 1; bases outside the gene matches: 7. CDR1 SGHTS and CDR2 YDEGEE come from the germline V gene. This CDR3 has 15 amino acids. CDR3 protein: CASSPRGRGQETQYF. The CDR3 DNA sequence: TGTGCCAGCAGCCCCCGTGGGAGGGGCCAAGAGACCCAGTACTTC. The full variable domain, completed using reference TRBV5-8 and TRBJ2-5, is EAGVTQSPTHLIKTRGQQATLRCSPISGHTSVYWYQQALGLGLQFLLWYDEGEERNRGNFPPRFSGRQFPNYSSELNVNALELEDSALYLCASSPRGRGQETQYFGPGTRLLVL.

The chain has TRBV5-8 and TRBJ2-2; D is possibly TRBD1 (5 bases). There are 14 residues in the CDR3. V lost 7 bases and J 1 base, leaving 11 bases between the germline ends. Germline V gene sequence: CDR1 SGHTS, CDR2 YDEGEE. CDR3 bases: TGTGCCAGCTTAGGGGCCGGGAACACCGGGGAGCTGTTTTTT. It codes for CASLGAGNTGELFF. Filled out from reference TRBV5-8 and TRBJ2-2, the complete variable domain reads EAGVTQSPTHLIKTRGQQATLRCSPISGHTSVYWYQQALGLGLQFLLWYDEGEERNRGNFPPRFSGRQFPNYSSELNVNALELEDSALYLCASLGAGNTGELFFGEGSRLTVL.

This chain links TRBV7-2 with TRBJ2-3, with 7 bases matching TRBD1. The junction had 7 bases not matched to a gene; V was cut back by 5 bases and J by 2 bases. This CDR3 has 15 residues. Germline V gives CDR1 SGHTA, CDR2 FQGNSA. CDR3 coding DNA: TGTGCCAGCAGCCTGAGGGGACAGCTCACAGATACGCAGTATTTT. It encodes CASSLRGQLTDTQYF.